Many counts were recorded for the clone carrying this T cell receptor beta chain. Its matching antigen is unknown. The junction departs from germline at one end; a sequencing error may be responsible. Tagging with unique molecular identifiers was applied to individual cDNA molecules. Each CDR3 protein is one row after TCRdb ran MiXCR on the 5' RACE reads. This sample carries 65,000 to 75,000 distinct CDR3 sequences, approximately 10% of them seen once, and the ten largest clones take 3.5% to 4%. The germline gives CDR1 SSHAT, CDR2 FNYEAQ (reference sequence). The CDR3 spans 11 residues. The source of the sample is a study of early T cells in non-severe SARS-CoV-2 infection. At the level of the study: Chains were unpaired, as sequencing was done on bulk RNA from unsorted whole blood.

Broader study findings: Sequences matched to VDJdb favored anti-spike CD8 responses, while private and CD4 specificities were missed.

The chain is built from TRBV7-7 and TRBJ2-2, with no clear D. The receptor comes from an adult who was a healthcare worker with PCR-confirmed SARS-CoV-2 infection or an uninfected control (not recorded which). Sequencing was carried out using whole blood. CDR3 in amino acids: CASSPGGELFF. The CDR3 nucleotides read TGTGCTAGCAGCCCCGGCGGGGAGCTGTTTTTT.